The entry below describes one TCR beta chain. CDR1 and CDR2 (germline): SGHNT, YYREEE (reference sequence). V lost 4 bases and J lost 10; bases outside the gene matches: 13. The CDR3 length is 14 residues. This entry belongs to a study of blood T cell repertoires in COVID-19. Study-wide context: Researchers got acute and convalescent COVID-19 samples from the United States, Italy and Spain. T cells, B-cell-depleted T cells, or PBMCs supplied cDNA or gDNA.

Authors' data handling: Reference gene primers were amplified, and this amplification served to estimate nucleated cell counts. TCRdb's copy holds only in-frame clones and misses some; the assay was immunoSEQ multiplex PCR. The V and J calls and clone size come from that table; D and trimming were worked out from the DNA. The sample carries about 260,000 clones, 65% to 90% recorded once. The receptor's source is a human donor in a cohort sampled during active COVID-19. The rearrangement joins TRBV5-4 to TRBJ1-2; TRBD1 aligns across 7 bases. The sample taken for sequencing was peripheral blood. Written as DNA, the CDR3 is TGTGCCAGCAGCCCCCCTTCGGACAGGATGACCTACACCTTC. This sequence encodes CASSPPSDRMTYTF.